These 12 T cell receptor beta chains originate from one sample sequenced in a study of blood T cell repertoires in COVID-19 (dated by TCRdb to about 2020). The library relied on the immunoSEQ multiplex PCR assay. Sourced from immuneACCESS, this table was stored by TCRdb with only in-frame sequences that have V and J called. A share of the clones is absent; for the studies checked, an unresolved V gene accounts for under half, and the remainder has no known explanation. The sample table holds 470,000 or so clones, of which over 75% were seen once. Of the sample, approximately 3.4% falls within the top ten clones. Sequencing input: peripheral blood. The receptors stem from a human donor in a cohort sampled during active COVID-19.

The chain couples TRBV4-3 to TRBJ1-4, with TRBD1 matching over 7 bases. The CDR3 is made up of 15 amino acids. Germline CDR1 reads LGHNA; CDR2 reads YSLEER. With 4 bases clipped from V and 7 bases from J, the junction kept 9 bases outside the gene matches. The chain's CDR3 is CASSPSAGGGEKLFF. The DNA of the CDR3 is TGCGCCAGCAGCCCAAGCGCAGGGGGAGGTGAAAAACTGTTTTTT.

This rearrangement joins TRBV7-9 to TRBJ1-1; 9 nucleotides agree with TRBD1. V trimming: 4 bases; J trimming: 3 bases; junction bases outside the gene matches: 6. Germline V gene sequence: CDR1 SEHNR, CDR2 FQNEAQ (reference sequence). This CDR3 contains 15 residues. CDR3 loop: CASSSRQGVDTEAFF. The CDR3 DNA reads TGTGCCAGCAGCTCAAGACAGGGGGTGGACACTGAAGCTTTCTTT.

V gene TRBV11-3 combines with J gene TRBJ2-1; 7 bases are shared with TRBD2. The CDR3 totals 15 residues. V shed 5 bases, J shed 8 bases, and the junction held 12 bases outside the gene matches. Per the germline V gene, CDR1 is SGHNT and CDR2 is YENEEA. The chain's CDR3 is CASSLGGEGLDEQFF. The CDR3 DNA sequence: TGTGCCAGCAGCCTGGGGGGGGAGGGCCTAGATGAGCAGTTCTTC.

The chain employs TRBV6-5 and TRBJ2-2; TRBD1 matches at 9 bases. With 5 bases clipped from V and 6 bases from J, the junction kept 7 bases outside the gene matches. The V gene's germline CDR1 is MNHEY and CDR2 SVGAGI. The CDR3 length is 15 residues. The CDR3 DNA reads as TGTGCCAGCAGTCTGCCGGGACAGGGCGCCGGGGAGCTGTTTTTT. Translated: CASSLPGQGAGELFF.

This chain links TRBV10-3 with TRBJ2-7; possible D gene TRBD2, 5 bases. V was cut by 0 bases and J by 2 bases, with 5 bases left in between. Germline CDR1 ENHRY, CDR2 SYGVKD. The CDR3 has 13 amino acids. The CDR3: CAISESRAYEQYF. The CDR3 coding sequence is TGTGCCATCAGTGAGTCGCGGGCCTACGAGCAGTACTTC.

This clone appeared many times. This chain uses TRBV16 with TRBJ1-5; 11 bases map to TRBD1. Trimming removed 4 bases from V and 7 bases from J; junction bases left unmatched: 9. CDR3 size: 16 residues. The germline V gene has CDR1 KGHSY and CDR2 FQNENV. The CDR3 DNA sequence: TGTGCCAGCAGCCCTCGGACAGGGGGCGCAGAGCAGCCCCAGCATTTT. Translated, it gives CASSPRTGGAEQPQHF. Using reference TRBV16 and TRBJ1-5 for the parts outside the CDR3, the full variable domain is GEEVAQTPKHLVRGEGQKAKLYCAPIKGHSYVFWYQQVLKNEFKFLISFQNENVFDETGMPKERFSAKCLPNSPCSLEIQATKLEDSAVYFCASSPRTGGAEQPQHFGDGTRLSIL.

This sequence joins TRBV30 and TRBJ1-4; the D is unclear. V lost 1 base and J lost 4, with 4 bases in between. This CDR3 is built from 12 residues. Germline values: CDR1 GTSNPN, CDR2 SVGIG (reference sequence). CDR3 loop: CAWSASNEKLFF. CDR3 nucleotide sequence: TGTGCCTGGAGTGCGAGTAATGAAAAACTGTTTTTT.

J is TRBJ1-5 and V is TRBV30; TRBD1 matches 7 bases. This CDR3 contains 14 residues. The V gene's germline CDR1 is GTSNPN and CDR2 SVGIG (reference sequence). Losses at the gene ends were 3 bases for V and 7 bases for J; bases not matched to a gene: 9. The CDR3 sequence: CAWSRTGAWQPQHF. CDR3 DNA: TGTGCCTGGAGCCGAACAGGGGCTTGGCAGCCCCAGCATTTT.

V and J are TRBV19 and TRBJ2-1, with 7 bases fitting TRBD2. V dropped 5 bases and J dropped 4; count of bases not matched to a gene: 5. Germline V CDR1 and CDR2: LNHDA, SQIVND (reference sequence). The CDR3 has 14 residues. The chain's CDR3 is CASSWRGKYNEQFF. DNA for the CDR3: TGTGCCAGTAGTTGGCGGGGGAAGTACAATGAGCAGTTCTTC.

V gene TRBV7-3 combines with J gene TRBJ2-3; 16 bases match TRBD2. Germline assignment: CDR1 SGHTA and CDR2 FQGTGA. The CDR3 has 18 amino acids. Losses at the gene ends were 0 bases for V and 0 bases for J; bases not matched to a gene: 0. The DNA for the CDR3 is TGTGCCAGCAGCTTAACGGGACTAGCGGGAGGGAGCACAGATACGCAGTATTTT. This translates into CASSLTGLAGGSTDTQYF.

The J gene is TRBJ1-2, the V gene TRBV18; tentative D call: TRBD1 (6 bases). The CDR3 has 15 residues. V was cut by 4 bases and J by 8 bases, with 20 bases left in between. Germline V gene lookup returns CDR1 KGHSH and CDR2 LQKENI. DNA of the CDR3: TGTGCCAGCTCACAATCACAGGGACCCGAGGGGGGCTACACCTTC. Translating gives CASSQSQGPEGGYTF.

As DNA, the CDR3 is TGTGCCAGCAGTTCACAGGGGGCGCAGGGTGGCTACACCTTC. Protein sequence: CASSSQGAQGGYTF. The rearrangement links TRBV6-5 to TRBJ1-2, with 9 bases fitting TRBD1. This CDR3 has 14 residues. CDR1 and CDR2 (germline): MNHEY, SVGAGI. Unmatched junction bases numbered 7, after V lost 4 bases and J lost 7 bases.